Following are 6 T cell receptor beta chains from one sample sequenced in a study of beta chain features in type 1 diabetes. Points from the study as a whole: There was a moderate but significant shortening of TCRB CDR3s in all four CD4+ subsets of Type 1 diabetes patients.

No antigens are known for them. The authors reverse transcribed all of the isolated RNA, so sequencing captured expressed TCRB transcripts. Here immunoSEQ multiplex PCR was the method, and the copy in TCRdb shows in-frame clones only, minus some. The data contain 640,000 or so clones, more than 12% of them seen just once; the ten biggest clones take up 0.035% to 0.045%. Sequencing input: naive CD4+ T cells from blood. These receptors originate from a man between 18 and 29 years old with type 1 diabetes.

Only a few counts were recorded for this clone. The CDR3 sequence: CASSLQGFGTDTQYF. CDR3 sequence (DNA): TGTGCCAGCAGTTTACAGGGTTTTGGCACAGATACGCAGTATTTT. The J gene is TRBJ2-3, the V gene TRBV27, with D tentatively TRBD1 (5 bases). Germline V lookup: CDR1 MNHEY, CDR2 SMNVEV (reference sequence). Trimming removed 2 bases from V and 1 base from J, with 10 bases in between. The CDR3 is 15 amino acids.

The gene calls are TRBV30 and TRBJ2-7, with no clear D. Trimming left V 1 base short and J 2 bases short, with 6 bases between. This CDR3 spans 12 amino acids. In germline, CDR1 is GTSNPN, CDR2 SVGIG (reference sequence). CDR3 sequence: CAWSGRTYEQYF. The CDR3 DNA reads as TGTGCCTGGAGTGGTAGAACCTACGAGCAGTACTTC.

This clone was found a few times. Other DNA sequences of this sample code for an identical CDR3. The chain joins TRBV18 to TRBJ1-6; 10 bases fit TRBD1. V shed 3 bases, J shed 7 bases, and the junction held 3 bases outside the gene matches. The CDR3 extends over 15 amino acids. In germline, CDR1 is KGHSH, CDR2 LQKENI. CDR3 sequence (DNA): TGTGCCAGCTCACCCCGGGACAGGGGAAATTCACCCCTCCACTTT. Translating gives CASSPRDRGNSPLHF.

The chain recombines TRBV7-9 with TRBJ1-1, with D hard to call. V lost 4 bases and J lost 3, with 9 bases in between. The germline CDR1 and CDR2 sequences are SEHNR and FQNEAQ (reference sequence). This CDR3 is built from 13 residues. CDR3 in DNA: TGTGCCAGCAGCTCTCAAACCCACACTGAAGCTTTCTTT. Translated: CASSSQTHTEAFF.

V and J are TRBV2 and TRBJ2-5; D unresolved. CDR3 length: 10 residues. From germline, CDR1 is SNHLY and CDR2 FYNNEI. V lost 5 bases and J 10 bases, leaving 8 bases between the germline ends. CDR3 amino acids: CASSRPVQYF. CDR3 in DNA: TGTGCCAGCAGTAGGCCGGTCCAGTACTTC.

CDR3 sequence: CATDRQQNTEAFF. The CDR3 bases are TGTGCCACGGATAGGCAGCAGAACACTGAAGCTTTCTTT. The chain is built from TRBV2 and TRBJ1-1, with D unclear. The CDR3 covers 13 residues. V was cut by 10 bases and J by 1 base, with 13 bases left in between. Germline CDR1 is SNHLY and CDR2 is FYNNEI.